Here is one T cell receptor (beta chain) with its context. This sample stems from a study of shared clonotypes between healthy human individuals. DNA at about 210 ng, some 31,000 T cell genomes, went into sorted-subset replicate PCRs. The method was immunoSEQ multiplex PCR; TCRdb's version includes in-frame clones alone and lacks a portion of them. This table holds about 2 million clones, roughly 94% found once. The CDR3 runs to 14 residues. V lost 1 base to trimming and J lost 5 bases, with 7 bases between them. Looked up from germline, CDR1 is SGDLS and CDR2 is YYNGEE. Specimen: naive CD4+ T cells sorted from blood. Subset described: CD45RA+ positively selected. The chain has TRBV9 and TRBJ1-6, with D possibly TRBD1 on 6 matching bases. The TCR was taken from a man between 18 and 35 years old in good health. Written as DNA, the CDR3 is TGTGCCAGCAGCGTACAGGGGAATAATTCACCCCTCCACTTT. This encodes CASSVQGNNSPLHF. Full variable domain (outside the CDR3, taken from reference TRBV9 and TRBJ1-6): DSGVTQTPKHLITATGQRVTLRCSPRSGDLSVYWYQQSLDQGLQFLIQYYNGEERAKGNILERFSAQQFPDLHSELNLSSLELGDSALYFCASSVQGNNSPLHFGNGTRLTVT.